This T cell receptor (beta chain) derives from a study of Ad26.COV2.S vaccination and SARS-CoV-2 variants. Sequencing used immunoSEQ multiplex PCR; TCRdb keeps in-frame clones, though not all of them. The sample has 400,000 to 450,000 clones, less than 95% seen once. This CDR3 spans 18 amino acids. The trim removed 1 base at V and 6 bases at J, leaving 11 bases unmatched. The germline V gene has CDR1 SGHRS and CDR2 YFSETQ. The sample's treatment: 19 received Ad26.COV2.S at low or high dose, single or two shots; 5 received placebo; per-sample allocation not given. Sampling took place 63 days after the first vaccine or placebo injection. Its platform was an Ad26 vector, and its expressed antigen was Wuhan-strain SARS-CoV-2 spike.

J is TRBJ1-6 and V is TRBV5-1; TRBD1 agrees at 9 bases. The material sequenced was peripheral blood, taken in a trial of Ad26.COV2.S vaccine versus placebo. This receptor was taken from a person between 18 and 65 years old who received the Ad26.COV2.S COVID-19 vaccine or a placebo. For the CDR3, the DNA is TGCGCCAGCAGCTTGAGTGGGTACCCGGGACAGGGTAATTCACCCCTCCACTTT. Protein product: CASSLSGYPGQGNSPLHF.